The T cell receptor (beta chain) under discussion was sequenced for a study of early T cells in non-severe SARS-CoV-2 infection. Study-level background: Bulk RNA taken from unsorted whole blood was sequenced, leaving chains unpaired. Notes on the study in general: A preference for anti-spike CD8 responses marked VDJdb matching, which missed private and CD4 specificities.

cDNA molecules, individually, were tagged with unique molecular identifiers. TCRdb re-called the 5' RACE reads through MiXCR, storing one row per CDR3 protein. The sample contains tens of thousands of distinct CDR3 sequences, around 9% of which appear only once. In this sample, this clonotype turned up many times. Its antigen is still unknown. The CDR3 sequence is 12 residues long. The V end lost 6 bases, the J end lost 6 bases, and 12 bases lay between the germline ends. Germline loops: CDR1 DFQATT, CDR2 SNEGSKA (reference sequence). What was sequenced was whole blood. The chain recombines TRBV20-1 with TRBJ2-1; TRBD2 might be the D (6 bases). The receptor comes from an adult who was a healthcare worker with PCR-confirmed SARS-CoV-2 infection or an uninfected control (not recorded which). The CDR3: CSASSGVNEQFF. The CDR3 DNA reads TGCAGTGCCTCGTCGGGGGTCAATGAGCAGTTCTTC.